These 21 T cell receptor beta chains were all obtained from the same sample, sequenced in a study of shared clonotypes between healthy human individuals. Repertoires were generated with immunoSEQ multiplex PCR, while TCRdb's copy carries only in-frame clones and drops some. The table has 490,000 or so clones, 76% seen once. Specimen: PBMCs. The source is a woman in her 40s in good health. Some clones in this sample may be carry-over from other donors' samples.

On this clone itself: Other DNA sequences in this sample translate to the same CDR3. DNA for the CDR3: TGTGCCAGCAGAACCAGAGATAGCAATCAGCCCCAGCATTTT. This codes for CASRTRDSNQPQHF. This chain connects TRBV6-5 to TRBJ1-5; D is ambiguous. Per the germline V gene, CDR1 is MNHEY and CDR2 is SVGAGI. The V and J ends lost 6 bases and 0 bases respectively, with 9 bases between them. This CDR3 is built from 14 residues.

Points on this clone: The sample has other DNA sequences that encode this CDR3 too. This chain joins TRBV10-3 and TRBJ2-7; D is undetermined. CDR3 length equals 11 residues. The V gene's germline CDR1 is ENHRY and CDR2 SYGVKD. Trimming shortened V by 2 bases and J by 4 bases, and 3 bases separated the two germline ends. DNA of the CDR3: TGTGCCATCAGTGAGGCTTACGAGCAGTACTTC. It translates to CAISEAYEQYF.

The chain recombines TRBV5-4 with TRBJ2-1; D not certain. The CDR3 contains 14 residues. The germline V gene encodes CDR1 SGHNT and CDR2 YYREEE (reference sequence). With 4 bases removed from V and 7 bases from J, the gap between germline ends came to 15 bases. The CDR3 DNA sequence: TGTGCCAGCAGCGCCCGAAGGAGTGCGAATGAGCAGTTCTTC. Amino acid sequence: CASSARRSANEQFF.

Worth noting for this clone: The identical CDR3 is also encoded by other nucleotide sequences in the sample. The CDR3 region has the DNA TGTGCCAGCAGCTTGTGGGGGCTGGAGACCCAGTACTTC. Translating it yields CASSLWGLETQYF. This chain connects TRBV5-6 to TRBJ2-5; perhaps TRBD1 as D (6 bases). Germline CDR1 reads SGHDT; CDR2 reads YYEEEE. Between the trimmed V and J ends, which lost 1 base and 5 bases, there was a span of 9 bases. This CDR3 is built from 13 residues.

V gene TRBV7-9 combines with J gene TRBJ2-3; D is perhaps TRBD2 (7 bases). Germline CDR1 reads SEHNR; CDR2 reads FQNEAQ (reference sequence). V lost 10 bases and J 2 bases, leaving 19 bases between the germline ends. The CDR3 has 15 residues. As DNA, the CDR3 is TGTGCCATCCCCTTGGGGGGGGCGCACACAGATACGCAGTATTTT. Translation: CAIPLGGAHTDTQYF.

V gene TRBV9 combines with J gene TRBJ2-2, with D possibly being TRBD1 (6 bases). Trimming shortened V by 4 bases and J by 6 bases, and 19 bases separated the two germline ends. This CDR3 is 16 amino acids long. Germline V CDR1 and CDR2: SGDLS, YYNGEE. CDR3 amino acids: CASSPYSGTTAGELFF. DNA for the CDR3: TGTGCCAGCAGCCCGTACTCCGGGACAACTGCCGGGGAGCTGTTTTTT.

This chain links TRBV10-2 with TRBJ2-3, with 7 bases that match TRBD1. V was clipped by 7 bases and J by 4 bases; unmatched bases: 8. Germline assignment: CDR1 WSHSY and CDR2 SAAADI. The CDR3 has 14 residues. CDR3 sequence (DNA): TGCGCCAGCAAACTTGACAGGGCGGCAGATACGCAGTATTTT. Protein sequence: CASKLDRAADTQYF.

V usage is TRBV6-1 and J usage is TRBJ2-4; the match to TRBD2 covers 7 bases. Unmatched junction bases numbered 12, after V lost 7 bases and J lost 9 bases. The germline V gene encodes CDR1 MNHNS and CDR2 SASEGT. The CDR3 is 14 residues long. The DNA of the CDR3 is TGTGCCAGCACCACAGGTGGCGGGAGTGCCATTCAGTACTTC. Its protein is CASTTGGGSAIQYF.

In its sample, this clone was seen many times. The chain links TRBV18 to TRBJ2-2; TRBD2 agrees at 13 bases. Germline V gene sequence: CDR1 KGHSH, CDR2 LQKENI. With V trimmed by 5 bases and J by 7 bases, 7 bases remained unmatched. CDR3 length equals 16 residues. The CDR3 DNA reads as TGTGCCAGCTCATTCGGACTAGCGGGAGATATCGGGGAGCTGTTTTTT. Translation gives CASSFGLAGDIGELFF.

The rearrangement joins TRBV2 to TRBJ2-2, with D unclear. Per germline, CDR1 SNHLY and CDR2 FYNNEI. This CDR3 has 15 residues. Trimming took off 2 bases at V and 1 base at J, with 8 bases between the two ends. For the CDR3, the DNA is TGTGCCAGCAGTGAAAGGTCTAGGAACACCGGGGAGCTGTTTTTT. The encoded protein is CASSERSRNTGELFF.

The V gene is TRBV5-1, the J gene TRBJ2-2; D is unclear. Germline V gene sequence: CDR1 SGHRS, CDR2 YFSETQ. Trimming took off 0 bases at V and 6 bases at J, with 6 bases between the two ends. This CDR3 has 13 residues. As DNA, the CDR3 is TGCGCCAGCAGCTTGGCCTGGGCCGGGGAGCTGTTTTTT. Translated: CASSLAWAGELFF.

The chain has TRBV2 and TRBJ2-7; 7 positions match TRBD1. The CDR3 runs 14 residues. Germline CDR1 SNHLY, CDR2 FYNNEI. V lost 4 bases to trimming and J lost 8 bases; unmatched junction nucleotides: 11. CDR3 DNA: TGTGCCAGCAGTGGGGACAGCCTAGTGACCAAGCAGTACTTC. Its translation is CASSGDSLVTKQYF.

In nucleotides, the CDR3 is TGCGCCAGCAGCCTCACCGGGGCTAGTAGTGAGCAGTTCTTC. It yields the protein CASSLTGASSEQFF. This chain uses TRBV5-1 with TRBJ2-1; D may match TRBD1 or TRBD2 (5 bases each). Germline V gene sequence: CDR1 SGHRS, CDR2 YFSETQ. The germline V and J ends were trimmed by 4 bases and 9 bases, with 17 bases remaining between them. The CDR3 runs 14 residues. Full variable domain (remainder filled in from reference TRBV5-1 and TRBJ2-1): KAGVTQTPRYLIKTRGQQVTLSCSPISGHRSVSWYQQTPGQGLQFLFEYFSETQRNKGNFPGRFSGRQFSNSRSEMNVSTLELGDSALYLCASSLTGASSEQFFGPGTRLTVL.

The chain is built from TRBV30 and TRBJ2-7; the match to TRBD2 covers 7 bases. CDR1 and CDR2 (germline): GTSNPN, SVGIG (reference sequence). The V segment lost 4 bases and the J segment 2 bases; nucleotides outside the gene matches: 8. This CDR3 is built from 14 residues. CDR3 DNA: TGTGCCTGGATGGAGGCGGGAGAGGCCTACGAGCAGTACTTC. This codes for CAWMEAGEAYEQYF.

This clone was found a few times. The chain joins TRBV28 to TRBJ1-2; 10 nucleotides agree with TRBD1. J gave up 5 bases and V 2 bases, and 2 bases lay outside the gene matches. The CDR3 loop spans 14 amino acids. The germline gives CDR1 MDHEN, CDR2 SYDVKM. The DNA of the CDR3 is TGTGCCAGCAGTTTAGGGACAGGGGAGTATGGCTACACCTTC. It yields the protein CASSLGTGEYGYTF.

The chain carries TRBV7-9 and TRBJ2-7; weak D call: TRBD1 (5 bases). The CDR3 spans 14 residues. Trimming pared 6 bases from V and 2 bases from J, leaving 14 bases between. Per the germline V gene, CDR1 is SEHNR and CDR2 is FQNEAQ (reference sequence). CDR3 amino acids: CASSQGYNPYEQYF. CDR3 bases: TGTGCCAGCAGTCAGGGTTACAATCCCTACGAGCAGTACTTC.

The rearrangement joins TRBV5-1 to TRBJ1-2, with D perhaps matching TRBD1 (6 bases). V shed 0 bases and J shed 4 bases, with 13 bases lying between them. The CDR3 extends over 15 amino acids. Germline V gene sequence: CDR1 SGHRS, CDR2 YFSETQ. The CDR3 coding sequence is TGCGCCAGCAGCTTGGACGGTGGGGGCCCCTATGGCTACACCTTC. This sequence encodes CASSLDGGGPYGYTF.

This clone turned up a few times. The chain uses TRBV28 and TRBJ1-1, with TRBD1 matching over 10 bases. The CDR3 runs 16 residues. V shed 6 bases and J 1 base; nucleotides not matched to a gene: 8. Germline assignment: CDR1 MDHEN and CDR2 SYDVKM. The CDR3 DNA is TGTGCCAGCAGGGTGACAGGGGGCGCTGGGAACACTGAAGCTTTCTTT. Translated: CASRVTGGAGNTEAFF.

About this clone: The identical CDR3 is also encoded by other nucleotide sequences in the sample. The chain combines TRBV2 with TRBJ2-1; D is possibly TRBD1 or TRBD2 (5 bases each). The germline V gene encodes CDR1 SNHLY and CDR2 FYNNEI. This CDR3 has 13 residues. Trimming pared 9 bases from V and 3 bases from J, leaving 12 bases between. CDR3 nucleotides: TGTGCCAGTTCAGAGGGGAACTACAATGAGCAGTTCTTC. As protein: CASSEGNYNEQFF.

This clone appeared once. V usage is TRBV28 and J usage is TRBJ2-1; TRBD2 matches 10 bases. The germline V gene has CDR1 MDHEN and CDR2 SYDVKM. The CDR3 sequence is 17 residues long. V lost 3 bases and J lost 2; bases outside the gene matches: 7. The CDR3 sequence is CASSFVLAGVPYNEQFF. CDR3 nucleotides: TGTGCCAGCAGTTTCGTTCTAGCGGGAGTTCCCTACAATGAGCAGTTCTTC.

This clone appeared a single time. The chain joins TRBV9 to TRBJ2-3; no clear D gene. Germline loops: CDR1 SGDLS, CDR2 YYNGEE. V was clipped by 2 bases and J by 5 bases, with 18 bases between them. CDR3 size: 16 residues. As DNA, the CDR3 is TGTGCCAGCAGCGTTTCGCCGCAGACCTATTTAGATACGCAGTATTTT. Translated, it gives CASSVSPQTYLDTQYF.